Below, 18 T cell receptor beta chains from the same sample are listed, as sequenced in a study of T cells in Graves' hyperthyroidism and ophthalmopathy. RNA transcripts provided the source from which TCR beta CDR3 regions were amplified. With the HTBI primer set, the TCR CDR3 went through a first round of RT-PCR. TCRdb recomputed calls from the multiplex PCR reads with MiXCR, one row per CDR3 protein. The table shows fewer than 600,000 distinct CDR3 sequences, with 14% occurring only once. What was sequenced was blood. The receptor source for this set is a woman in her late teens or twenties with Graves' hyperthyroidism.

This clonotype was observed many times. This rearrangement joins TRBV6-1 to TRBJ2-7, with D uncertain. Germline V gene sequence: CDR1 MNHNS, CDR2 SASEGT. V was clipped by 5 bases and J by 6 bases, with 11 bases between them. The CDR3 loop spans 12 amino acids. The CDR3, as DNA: TGTGCCAGCAGTTCCCCTAAGGGCGAGCAGTACGTC. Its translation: CASSSPKGEQYV.

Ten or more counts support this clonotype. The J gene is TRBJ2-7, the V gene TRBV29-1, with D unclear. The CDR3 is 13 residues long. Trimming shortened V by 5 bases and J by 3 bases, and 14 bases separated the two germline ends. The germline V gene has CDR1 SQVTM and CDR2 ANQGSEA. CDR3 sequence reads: CSVTVTPRYEQYF. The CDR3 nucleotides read TGCAGCGTTACGGTCACACCCCGCTACGAGCAGTACTTC.

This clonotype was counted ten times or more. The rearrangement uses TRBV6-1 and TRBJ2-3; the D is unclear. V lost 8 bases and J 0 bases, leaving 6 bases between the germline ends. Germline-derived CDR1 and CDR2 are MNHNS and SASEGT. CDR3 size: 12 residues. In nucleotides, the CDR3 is TGTGCCAGCGGTCGAAGCACAGATACGCAGTATTTT. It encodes CASGRSTDTQYF.

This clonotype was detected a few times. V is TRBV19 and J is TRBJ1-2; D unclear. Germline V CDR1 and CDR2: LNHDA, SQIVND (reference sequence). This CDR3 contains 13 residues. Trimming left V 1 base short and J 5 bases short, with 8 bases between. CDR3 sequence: CASSIGGPYGYTF. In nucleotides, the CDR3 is TGTGCCAGTAGTATAGGCGGCCCTTATGGCTACACCTTC.

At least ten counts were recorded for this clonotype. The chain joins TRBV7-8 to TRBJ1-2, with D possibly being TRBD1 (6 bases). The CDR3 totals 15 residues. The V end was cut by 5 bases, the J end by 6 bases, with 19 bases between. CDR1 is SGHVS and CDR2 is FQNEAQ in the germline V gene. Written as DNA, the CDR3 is TGTGCCAGCAGCACAACAGGGCGCAATGTGAATGGCTACACCTTC. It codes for CASSTTGRNVNGYTF.

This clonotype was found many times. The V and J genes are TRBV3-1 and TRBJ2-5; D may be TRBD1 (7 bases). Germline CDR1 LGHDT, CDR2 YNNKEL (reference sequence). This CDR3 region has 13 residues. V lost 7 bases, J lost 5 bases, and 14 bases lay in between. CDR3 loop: CASTEGAEETQYF. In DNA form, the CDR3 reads TGTGCCAGCACGGAGGGGGCTGAGGAGACCCAGTACTTC.

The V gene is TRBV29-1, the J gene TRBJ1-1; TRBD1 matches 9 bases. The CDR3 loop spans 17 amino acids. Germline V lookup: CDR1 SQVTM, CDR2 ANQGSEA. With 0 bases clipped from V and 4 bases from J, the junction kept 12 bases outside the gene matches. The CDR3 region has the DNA TGCAGCGTTGAAGATCTTGGGACAGGGTATCGGAGCACTGAAGCTTTCTTT. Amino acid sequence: CSVEDLGTGYRSTEAFF.

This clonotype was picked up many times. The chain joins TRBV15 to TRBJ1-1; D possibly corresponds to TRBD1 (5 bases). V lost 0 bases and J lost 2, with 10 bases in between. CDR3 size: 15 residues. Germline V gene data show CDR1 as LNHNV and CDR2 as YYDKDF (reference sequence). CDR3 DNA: TGTGCCACCAGCAGAGAGGGCAGGGCTAACACTGAAGCTTTCTTT. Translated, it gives CATSREGRANTEAFF. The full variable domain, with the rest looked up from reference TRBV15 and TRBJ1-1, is DAMVIQNPRYQVTQFGKPVTLSCSQTLNHNVMYWYQQKSSQAPKLLFHYYDKDFNNEADTPDNFQSRRPNTSFCFLDIRSPGLGDTAMYLCATSREGRANTEAFFGQGTRLTVV.

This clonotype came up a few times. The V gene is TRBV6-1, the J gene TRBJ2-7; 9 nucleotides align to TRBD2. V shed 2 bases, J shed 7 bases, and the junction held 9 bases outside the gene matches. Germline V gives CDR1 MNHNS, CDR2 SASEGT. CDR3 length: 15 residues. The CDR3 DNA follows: TGTGCCAGCAGTGAATACGGACTAGCGACGGGGGAGCAGTACTTC. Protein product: CASSEYGLATGEQYF.

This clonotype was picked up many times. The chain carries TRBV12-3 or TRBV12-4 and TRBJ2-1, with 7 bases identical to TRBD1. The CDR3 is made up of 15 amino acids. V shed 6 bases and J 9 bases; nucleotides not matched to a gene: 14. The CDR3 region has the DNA TGTGCCAGCAGCCGGGACAGTGCCAGGGGCAGTGAGCAGTTCTTC. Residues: CASSRDSARGSEQFF.

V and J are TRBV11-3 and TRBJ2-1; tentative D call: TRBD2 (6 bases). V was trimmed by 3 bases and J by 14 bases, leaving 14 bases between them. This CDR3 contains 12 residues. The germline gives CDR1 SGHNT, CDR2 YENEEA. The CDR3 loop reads CASSFGGGLEFF. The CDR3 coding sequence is TGTGCCAGCAGCTTTGGGGGAGGATTGGAGTTCTTC.

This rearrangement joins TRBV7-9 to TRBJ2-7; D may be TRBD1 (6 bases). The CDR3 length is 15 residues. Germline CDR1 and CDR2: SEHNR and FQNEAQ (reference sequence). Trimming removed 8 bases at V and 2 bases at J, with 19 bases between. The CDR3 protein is CASSGQIKGPYEQYF. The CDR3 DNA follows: TGTGCCAGCTCCGGACAGATTAAGGGACCCTACGAGCAGTACTTC.

The CDR3 protein is CAIRPGGEGNSPLHF. The CDR3 DNA sequence: TGTGCCATCAGACCCGGGGGGGAGGGCAATTCACCCCTCCACTTT. The chain joins TRBV10-3 to TRBJ1-6, with D tentatively TRBD1 (5 bases). CDR3 size: 15 residues. Per germline, CDR1 ENHRY and CDR2 SYGVKD. V lost 6 bases and J 7 bases, leaving 16 bases between the germline ends.

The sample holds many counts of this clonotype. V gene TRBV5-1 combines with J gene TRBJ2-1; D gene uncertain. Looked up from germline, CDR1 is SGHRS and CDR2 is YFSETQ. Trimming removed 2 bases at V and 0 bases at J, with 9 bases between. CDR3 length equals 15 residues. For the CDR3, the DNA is TGCGCCAGCAGCTTAGAGGTGGGCTCCTACAATGAGCAGTTCTTC. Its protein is CASSLEVGSYNEQFF.

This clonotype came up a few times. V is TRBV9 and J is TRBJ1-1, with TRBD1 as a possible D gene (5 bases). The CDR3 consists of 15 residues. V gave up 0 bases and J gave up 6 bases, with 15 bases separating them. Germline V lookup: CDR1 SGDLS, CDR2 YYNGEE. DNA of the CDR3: TGTGCCAGCAGCGTAGTTCCCATGGGGACCTCTGAAGCTTTCTTT. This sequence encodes CASSVVPMGTSEAFF.

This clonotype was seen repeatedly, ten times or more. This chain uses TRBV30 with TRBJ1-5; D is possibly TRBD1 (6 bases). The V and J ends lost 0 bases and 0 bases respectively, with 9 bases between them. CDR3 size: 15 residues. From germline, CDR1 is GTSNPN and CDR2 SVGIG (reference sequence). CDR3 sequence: CAWSVDRYSNQPQHF. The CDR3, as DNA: TGTGCCTGGAGTGTTGACAGGTATAGCAATCAGCCCCAGCATTTT.

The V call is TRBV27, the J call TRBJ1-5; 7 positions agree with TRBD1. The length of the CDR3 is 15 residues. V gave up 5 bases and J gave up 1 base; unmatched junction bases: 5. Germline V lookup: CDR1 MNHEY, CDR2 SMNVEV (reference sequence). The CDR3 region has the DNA TGTGCCAGCAGTCCGGACAGGACGAGCAATCAGCCCCAGCATTTT. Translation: CASSPDRTSNQPQHF.

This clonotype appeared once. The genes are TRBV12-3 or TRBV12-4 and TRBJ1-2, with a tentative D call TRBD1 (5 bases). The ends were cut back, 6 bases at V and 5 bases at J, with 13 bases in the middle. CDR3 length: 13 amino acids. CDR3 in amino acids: CASRPTDSYGYTF. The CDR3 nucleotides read TGTGCCAGCAGACCTACTGACAGTTATGGCTACACCTTC.